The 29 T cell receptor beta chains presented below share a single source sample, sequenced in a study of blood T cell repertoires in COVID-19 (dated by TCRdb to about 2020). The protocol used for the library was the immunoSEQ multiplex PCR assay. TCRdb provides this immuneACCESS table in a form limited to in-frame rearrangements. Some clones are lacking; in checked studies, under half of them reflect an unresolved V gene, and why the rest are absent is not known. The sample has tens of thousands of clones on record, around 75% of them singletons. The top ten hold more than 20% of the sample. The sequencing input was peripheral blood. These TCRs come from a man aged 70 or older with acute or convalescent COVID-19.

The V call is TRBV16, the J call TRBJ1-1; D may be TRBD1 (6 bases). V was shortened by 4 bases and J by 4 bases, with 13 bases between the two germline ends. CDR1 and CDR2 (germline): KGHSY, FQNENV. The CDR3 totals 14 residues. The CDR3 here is CASSRARGGTEAFF. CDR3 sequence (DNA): TGTGCCAGCAGCCGGGCTAGGGGGGGCACTGAAGCTTTCTTT. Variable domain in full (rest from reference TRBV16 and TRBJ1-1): GEEVAQTPKHLVRGEGQKAKLYCAPIKGHSYVFWYQQVLKNEFKFLISFQNENVFDETGMPKERFSAKCLPNSPCSLEIQATKLEDSAVYFCASSRARGGTEAFFGQGTRLTVV.

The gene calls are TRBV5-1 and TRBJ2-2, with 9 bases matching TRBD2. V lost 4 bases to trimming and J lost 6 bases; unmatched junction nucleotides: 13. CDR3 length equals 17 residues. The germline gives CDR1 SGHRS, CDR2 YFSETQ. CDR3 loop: CASSAGGTAGGSGELFF. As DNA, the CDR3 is TGCGCCAGCAGCGCGGGGGGGACAGCCGGAGGGTCCGGGGAGCTGTTTTTT.

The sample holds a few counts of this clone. CDR3 in DNA: TGCGCCAGCAGTGCCGGTTCCGGCGCGGGGACCGCTACGAGGCAGTACTTC. Residues: CASSAGSGAGTATRQYF. The V gene is TRBV10-1, the J gene TRBJ2-7; tentatively, D is TRBD2 (6 bases). With 4 bases removed from V and 9 bases from J, the gap between germline ends came to 28 bases. The CDR3 totals 17 residues. Per the germline V gene, CDR1 is WNHNN and CDR2 is SYGVQD (reference sequence).

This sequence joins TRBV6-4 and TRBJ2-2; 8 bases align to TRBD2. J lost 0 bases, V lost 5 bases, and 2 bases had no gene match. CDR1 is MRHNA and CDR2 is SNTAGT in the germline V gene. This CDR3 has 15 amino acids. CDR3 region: CASSLGGANTGELFF. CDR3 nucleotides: TGTGCCAGCAGTCTCGGGGGGGCGAACACCGGGGAGCTGTTTTTT.

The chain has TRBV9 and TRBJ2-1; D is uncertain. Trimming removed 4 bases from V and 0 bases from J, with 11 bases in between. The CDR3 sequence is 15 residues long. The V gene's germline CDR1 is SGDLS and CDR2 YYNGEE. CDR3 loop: CASSPNWSSYNEQFF. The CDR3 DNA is TGTGCCAGCAGCCCCAACTGGTCCTCCTACAATGAGCAGTTCTTC.

The CDR3 bases are TGTGCCAGCAGTTTCGGGGGTGAGACGCAGTATTTT. Its translation: CASSFGGETQYF. J is TRBJ2-3 and V is TRBV28, with D perhaps matching TRBD2 (6 bases). Trimming removed 3 bases from V and 9 bases from J, with 10 bases in between. From germline, CDR1 is MDHEN and CDR2 SYDVKM. The CDR3 runs to 12 residues.

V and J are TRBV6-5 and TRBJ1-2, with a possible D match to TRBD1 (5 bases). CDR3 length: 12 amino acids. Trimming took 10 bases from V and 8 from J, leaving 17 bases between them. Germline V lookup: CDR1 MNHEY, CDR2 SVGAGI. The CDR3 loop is CATGDGSGGYTF. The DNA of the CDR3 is TGTGCCACGGGGGACGGGTCAGGGGGCTACACCTTC.

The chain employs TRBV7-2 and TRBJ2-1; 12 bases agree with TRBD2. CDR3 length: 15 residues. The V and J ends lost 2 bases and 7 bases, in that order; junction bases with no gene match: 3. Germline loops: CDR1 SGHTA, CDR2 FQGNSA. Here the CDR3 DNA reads TGTGCCAGCAGCTTATACCTAGCGGGAGGGAATGAGCAGTTCTTC. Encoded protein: CASSLYLAGGNEQFF.

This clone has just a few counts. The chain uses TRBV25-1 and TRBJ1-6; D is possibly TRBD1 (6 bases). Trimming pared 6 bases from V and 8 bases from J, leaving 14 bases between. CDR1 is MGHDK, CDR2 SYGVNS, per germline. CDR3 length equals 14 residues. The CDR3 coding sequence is TGTGCCAGCAGCAGGGGAGGGGATGATTCACCCCTCCACTTT. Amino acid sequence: CASSRGGDDSPLHF.

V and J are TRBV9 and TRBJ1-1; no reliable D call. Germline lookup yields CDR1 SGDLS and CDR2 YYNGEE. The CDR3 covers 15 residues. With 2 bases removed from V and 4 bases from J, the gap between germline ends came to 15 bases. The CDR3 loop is CASSVKEGVGTEAFF. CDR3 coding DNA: TGTGCCAGCAGCGTCAAGGAGGGTGTTGGCACTGAAGCTTTCTTT.

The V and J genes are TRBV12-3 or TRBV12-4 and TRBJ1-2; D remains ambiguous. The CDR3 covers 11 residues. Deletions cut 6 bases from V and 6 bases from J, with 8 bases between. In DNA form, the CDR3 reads TGTGCCAGCAGGAGGGCTAATGGCTACACCTTC. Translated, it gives CASRRANGYTF.

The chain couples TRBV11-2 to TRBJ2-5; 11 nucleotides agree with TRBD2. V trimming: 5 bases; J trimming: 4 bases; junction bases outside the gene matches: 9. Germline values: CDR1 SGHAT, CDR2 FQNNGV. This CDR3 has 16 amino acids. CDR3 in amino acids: CASSALAGGGTETQYF. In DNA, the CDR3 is TGTGCCAGCAGCGCTCTAGCGGGAGGCGGAACAGAGACCCAGTACTTC.

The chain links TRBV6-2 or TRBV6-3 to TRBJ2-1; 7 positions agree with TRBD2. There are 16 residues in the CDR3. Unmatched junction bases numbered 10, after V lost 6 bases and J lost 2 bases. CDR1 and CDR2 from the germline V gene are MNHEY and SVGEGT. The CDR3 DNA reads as TGTGCCAGCAGCCGAATCGGGGCGGGAGCCTACAATGAGCAGTTCTTC. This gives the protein CASSRIGAGAYNEQFF.

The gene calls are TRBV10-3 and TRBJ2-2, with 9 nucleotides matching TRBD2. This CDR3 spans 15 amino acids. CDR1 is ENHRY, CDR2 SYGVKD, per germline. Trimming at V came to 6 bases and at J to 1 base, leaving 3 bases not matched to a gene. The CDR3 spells CAIRPTSGNTGELFF. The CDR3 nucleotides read TGTGCCATCAGGCCGACTAGCGGGAACACCGGGGAGCTGTTTTTT.

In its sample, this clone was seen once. The DNA for the CDR3 is TGTGCCAGCAGTTCGGGACAGACCGATTCACCCCTCCACTTT. Translation gives CASSSGQTDSPLHF. The rearrangement joins TRBV6-5 to TRBJ1-6, with TRBD1 matching 7 bases. V dropped 4 bases and J dropped 8; count of bases not matched to a gene: 5. Looked up from germline, CDR1 is MNHEY and CDR2 is SVGAGI. The CDR3 contains 14 residues.

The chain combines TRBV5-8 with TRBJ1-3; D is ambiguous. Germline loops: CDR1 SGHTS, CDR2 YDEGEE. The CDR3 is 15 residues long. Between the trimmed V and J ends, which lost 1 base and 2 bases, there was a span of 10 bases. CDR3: CASSLHTKTGNTIYF. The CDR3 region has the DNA TGTGCCAGCAGCTTGCACACTAAAACTGGAAACACCATATATTTT.

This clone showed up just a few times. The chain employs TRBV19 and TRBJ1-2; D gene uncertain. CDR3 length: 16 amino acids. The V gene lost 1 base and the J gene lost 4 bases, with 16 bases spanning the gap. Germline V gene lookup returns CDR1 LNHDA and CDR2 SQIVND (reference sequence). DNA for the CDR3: TGTGCCAGTAGTATAGTTCCCCAGCCCGCGGGCTATGGCTACACCTTC. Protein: CASSIVPQPAGYGYTF.

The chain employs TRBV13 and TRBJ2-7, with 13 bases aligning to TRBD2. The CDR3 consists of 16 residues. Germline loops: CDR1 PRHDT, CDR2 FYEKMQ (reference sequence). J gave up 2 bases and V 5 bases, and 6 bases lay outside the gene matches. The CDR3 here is CASSPGLAGVPYEQYF. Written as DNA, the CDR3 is TGTGCCAGCAGCCCTGGACTAGCGGGGGTCCCCTACGAGCAGTACTTC.

The CDR3 spells CATKWGSLDQPQHF. The DNA for the CDR3 is TGTGCCACTAAGTGGGGCTCTCTGGATCAGCCCCAGCATTTT. The chain employs TRBV19 and TRBJ1-5; weak D call: TRBD1 (5 bases). The CDR3 runs to 14 residues. Per the germline V gene, CDR1 is LNHDA and CDR2 is SQIVND (reference sequence). Trimming stripped 10 bases from V and 5 bases from J, with 18 bases between.

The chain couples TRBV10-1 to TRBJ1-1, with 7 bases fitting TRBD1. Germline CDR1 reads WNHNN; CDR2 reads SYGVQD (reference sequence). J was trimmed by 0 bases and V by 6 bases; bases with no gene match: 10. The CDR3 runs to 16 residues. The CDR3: CASSPTGATMNTEAFF. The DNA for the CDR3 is TGCGCCAGCAGCCCAACAGGGGCGACGATGAACACTGAAGCTTTCTTT.

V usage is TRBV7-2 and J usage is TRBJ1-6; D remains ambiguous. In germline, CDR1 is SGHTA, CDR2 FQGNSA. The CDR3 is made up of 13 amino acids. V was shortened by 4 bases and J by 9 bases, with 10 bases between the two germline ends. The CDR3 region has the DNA TGTGCCAGCAGCTCCCGCCTCGGTTCACCCCTCCACTTT. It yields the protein CASSSRLGSPLHF.

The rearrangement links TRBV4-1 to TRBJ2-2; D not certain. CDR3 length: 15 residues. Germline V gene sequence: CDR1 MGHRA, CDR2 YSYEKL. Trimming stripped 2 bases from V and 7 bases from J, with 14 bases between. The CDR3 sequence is CASSQMTYDGGELFF. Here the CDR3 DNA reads TGCGCCAGCAGCCAAATGACATACGACGGCGGGGAGCTGTTTTTT.

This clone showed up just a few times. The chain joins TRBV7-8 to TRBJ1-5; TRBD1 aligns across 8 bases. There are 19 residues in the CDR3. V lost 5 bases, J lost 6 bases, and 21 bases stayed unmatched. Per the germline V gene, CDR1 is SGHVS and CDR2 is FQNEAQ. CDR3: CASSPRGLWPGGEGQPQHF. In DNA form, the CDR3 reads TGTGCCAGCAGCCCAAGGGGGTTGTGGCCAGGGGGCGAGGGTCAGCCCCAGCATTTT.

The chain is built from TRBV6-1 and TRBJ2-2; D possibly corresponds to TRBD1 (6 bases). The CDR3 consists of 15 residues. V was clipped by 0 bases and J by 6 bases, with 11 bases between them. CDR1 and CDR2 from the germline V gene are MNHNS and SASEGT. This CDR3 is CASSEAGRGAGELFF. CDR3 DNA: TGTGCCAGCAGTGAAGCGGGCAGGGGTGCCGGGGAGCTGTTTTTT.

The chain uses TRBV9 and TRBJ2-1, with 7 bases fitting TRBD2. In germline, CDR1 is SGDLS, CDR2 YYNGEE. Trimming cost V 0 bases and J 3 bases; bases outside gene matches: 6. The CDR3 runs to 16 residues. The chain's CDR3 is CASSVGSLAVYNEQFF. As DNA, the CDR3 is TGTGCCAGCAGCGTAGGTAGTCTAGCGGTCTACAATGAGCAGTTCTTC. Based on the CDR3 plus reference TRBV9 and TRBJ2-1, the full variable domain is DSGVTQTPKHLITATGQRVTLRCSPRSGDLSVYWYQQSLDQGLQFLIQYYNGEERAKGNILERFSAQQFPDLHSELNLSSLELGDSALYFCASSVGSLAVYNEQFFGPGTRLTVL.

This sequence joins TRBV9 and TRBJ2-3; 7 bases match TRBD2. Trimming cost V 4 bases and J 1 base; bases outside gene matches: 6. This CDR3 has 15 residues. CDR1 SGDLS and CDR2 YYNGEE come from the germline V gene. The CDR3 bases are TGTGCCAGCAGCCTAGGGGCGGGGGGCACAGATACGCAGTATTTT. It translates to CASSLGAGGTDTQYF. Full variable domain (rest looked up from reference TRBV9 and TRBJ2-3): DSGVTQTPKHLITATGQRVTLRCSPRSGDLSVYWYQQSLDQGLQFLIQYYNGEERAKGNILERFSAQQFPDLHSELNLSSLELGDSALYFCASSLGAGGTDTQYFGPGTRLTVL.

The CDR3 DNA is TGTGCCAGCAGCTTAAGCCGGGGACTAGCCAATGAGCAGTTCTTC. Residues: CASSLSRGLANEQFF. This chain links TRBV7-3 with TRBJ2-1; TRBD2 matches 9 bases. The CDR3 is 15 residues long. The germline gives CDR1 SGHTA, CDR2 FQGTGA. After removal of 1 base from V and 6 bases from J, the junction contained 4 bases not matched to a gene. Looking up the rest from reference TRBV7-3 and TRBJ2-1 gives the full variable domain: GAGVSQTPSNKVTEKGKYVELRCDPISGHTALYWYRQSLGQGPEFLIYFQGTGAADDSGLPNDRFFAVRPEGSVSTLKIQRTERGDSAVYLCASSLSRGLANEQFFGPGTRLTVL.

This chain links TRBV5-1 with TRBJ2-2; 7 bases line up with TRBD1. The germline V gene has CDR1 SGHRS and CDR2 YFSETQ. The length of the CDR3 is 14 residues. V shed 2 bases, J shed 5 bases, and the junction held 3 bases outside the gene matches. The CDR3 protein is CASSFTTGTGELFF. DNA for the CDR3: TGCGCCAGCAGCTTCACGACAGGGACCGGGGAGCTGTTTTTT. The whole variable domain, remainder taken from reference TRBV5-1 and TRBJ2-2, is KAGVTQTPRYLIKTRGQQVTLSCSPISGHRSVSWYQQTPGQGLQFLFEYFSETQRNKGNFPGRFSGRQFSNSRSEMNVSTLELGDSALYLCASSFTTGTGELFFGEGSRLTVL.

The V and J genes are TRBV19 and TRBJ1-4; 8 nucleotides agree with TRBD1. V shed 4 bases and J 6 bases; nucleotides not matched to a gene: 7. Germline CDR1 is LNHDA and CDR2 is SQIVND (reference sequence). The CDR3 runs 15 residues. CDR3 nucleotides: TGTGCCAGTAGTACCCTCGGACAGGGAGATGAAAAACTGTTTTTT. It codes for CASSTLGQGDEKLFF. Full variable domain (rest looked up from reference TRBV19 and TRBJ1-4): DGGITQSPKYLFRKEGQNVTLSCEQNLNHDAMYWYRQDPGQGLRLIYYSQIVNDFQKGDIAEGYSVSREKKESFPLTVTSAQKNPTAFYLCASSTLGQGDEKLFFGSGTQLSVL.